Listed below are T cell receptor beta chains from one sample, sequenced in a study of blood T cell repertoires in COVID-19. Profiling relied on immunoSEQ multiplex PCR, and the TCRdb table lists in-frame clones only, not all of them. Of roughly 34,000 clones listed, approximately 80% are singletons. Sequenced sample: peripheral blood. Receptors were obtained from a man older than 75 with acute or convalescent COVID-19. Both conserved end residues are part of each CDR3. The order of the fields is J gene, D gene, V gene, CDR3 protein, CDR3 DNA. D genes are given only for firm matches.

>TRBJ2-1|NA|TRBV21-1
CARRAGDMDNEQFF
TGTGCCAGGCGGGCAGGGGATATGGACAATGAGCAGTTCTTC
>TRBJ1-1|TRBD1|TRBV18
CASSQTTGGTEAFF
TGTGCCAGCTCTCAGACTACAGGGGGAACTGAAGCTTTCTTT
>TRBJ1-6|TRBD1|TRBV6-5
CASSSGGTGGYSPLHF
TGTGCCAGCAGTTCGGGCGGGACAGGGGGTTATTCACCCCTCCACTTT
>TRBJ1-2|TRBD1|TRBV29-1
CSVGTGGKGYTF
TGCAGCGTTGGGACAGGGGGTAAAGGCTACACCTTC
>TRBJ2-5|TRBD2|TRBV7-9
CASSFSGGTKETQYF
TGTGCCAGCAGCTTTAGCGGGGGGACCAAAGAGACCCAGTACTTC
>TRBJ1-2|NA|TRBV5-4
CASSLPGVGGYTF
TGTGCCAGCAGCTTGCCAGGGGTGGGTGGCTACACCTTC
>TRBJ1-2|NA|TRBV29-1
CSVEGGKDGYTF
TGCAGCGTTGAAGGAGGGAAGGATGGCTACACCTTC
>TRBJ2-3|TRBD1|TRBV6-4
CASSDYPGQNTDTQYF
TGTGCCAGCAGTGACTATCCGGGACAGAACACAGATACGCAGTATTTT
>TRBJ2-7|NA|TRBV5-6
CASSLARYEQYF
TGTGCCAGCAGCTTGGCCCGTTACGAGCAGTACTTC
>TRBJ2-4|NA|TRBV19
CASSIGQGVDIQYF
TGTGCCAGTAGTATAGGGCAGGGTGTGGACATTCAGTACTTC
>TRBJ2-3|TRBD2|TRBV6-4
CASSATSGTDTQYF
TGTGCCAGCAGTGCGACTAGCGGAACCGATACGCAGTATTTT
>TRBJ2-3|TRBD2|TRBV12-5
CASGSGLAGGEDTQYF
TGTGCTAGTGGTTCGGGACTAGCGGGAGGGGAAGATACGCAGTATTTT
>TRBJ2-1|NA|TRBV4-3
CASSQDVVDEQFF
TGCGCCAGCAGCCAAGATGTTGTCGATGAGCAGTTCTTC
>TRBJ2-7|TRBD1|TRBV28
CASSKPGTASYEQYF
TGTGCCAGCAGTAAACCCGGGACAGCTTCCTACGAGCAGTACTTC
>TRBJ1-2|TRBD1|TRBV12-3/TRBV12-4
CATLGRGDGYTF
TGTGCCACCTTGGGCAGGGGGGATGGCTACACCTTC
>TRBJ2-7|TRBD1|TRBV7-2
CASTQDRGRYEQYF
TGTGCCAGCACCCAGGACAGGGGCCGCTACGAGCAGTACTTC
>TRBJ1-2|NA|TRBV3-1/TRBV3-2
CASSQEQAHYGYTF
TGTGCCAGCAGCCAAGAGCAGGCCCACTATGGCTACACCTTC
>TRBJ1-5|TRBD1|TRBV29-1
CSAGQGLGQPQHF
TGCAGCGCTGGACAGGGGCTGGGTCAGCCCCAGCATTTT
>TRBJ2-1|TRBD2|TRBV15
CATSTGASGDYNEQFF
TGTGCCACCAGCACAGGGGCTAGCGGGGACTACAATGAGCAGTTCTTC
>TRBJ2-5|NA|TRBV7-2
CASSSSQGRETQYF
TGTGCCAGCAGCTCCAGCCAGGGTCGAGAGACCCAGTACTTC
>TRBJ1-6|NA|TRBV30
CAWAYLGAGNSPLHF
TGTGCCTGGGCGTATTTGGGAGCCGGGAATTCACCCCTCCACTTT
>TRBJ2-5|TRBD2|TRBV6-5
CASSYPGGRETQYF
TGTGCCAGCAGTTACCCGGGGGGTAGGGAGACCCAGTACTTC